Listed below are T cell receptor beta chains from one sample, sequenced in a study of shared clonotypes between healthy human individuals. TCRdb's table, derived via immunoSEQ multiplex PCR, lists solely in-frame clones and lacks some. Among around 83,000 clones listed, about 61% were seen once. The source material was memory CD8+ T cells sorted from blood. These receptors all stem from a man younger than 40 in good health. Both conserved end residues are part of each CDR3. The D gene is left open where the match is weak. A clone size is listed for some rows: how often the clone was seen (once, few, many), or a class if it is expanded.

NA,TRBJ1-2,TRBV11-2,few,TGTGCCAGCAGTTCGACAGCGTCTAACTATGGCTACACCTTC,CASSSTASNYGYTF
NA,TRBJ2-5,TRBV7-2,NA,TGTGCCAGCAGCTCCGCGATATCGAACCAAGAGACCCAGTACTTC,CASSSAISNQETQYF
NA,TRBJ2-7,TRBV27,NA,TGTGCCAGCAGCAGAGGAGCAGGGAACTCCTACGAGCAGTACTTC,CASSRGAGNSYEQYF
NA,TRBJ2-5,TRBV7-6,NA,TGTGCCAGCAGCTTGCCCGGGACGCCGGGGTTAGAGACCCAGTACTTC,CASSLPGTPGLETQYF
TRBD2,TRBJ2-7,TRBV18,NA,TGTGCCAGCTCACCGGTCCGTAGCGGGAAGTACGAGCAGTACTTC,CASSPVRSGKYEQYF
NA,TRBJ2-7,TRBV4-1,few,TGCGCCAGCAGCCAAGTGCAGGGGTCCGAGCAGTACTTC,CASSQVQGSEQYF
NA,TRBJ2-7,TRBV6-5,NA,TGTGCCAGCAGTTACCAGCGGCTTAGCTCCTACGAGCAGTACTTC,CASSYQRLSSYEQYF
NA,TRBJ2-1,TRBV5-5,NA,TGTGCCAGCATGGGAAGCTCTGAGCAGTTCTTC,CASMGSSEQFF
TRBD1,TRBJ2-6,TRBV6-4,NA,TGTGCCAGCAGCCCGACAGGGCCCTCTGGGGCCAACGTCCTGACTTTC,CASSPTGPSGANVLTF
TRBD2,TRBJ2-1,TRBV9,NA,TGTGCCAGCAGCGCATCGGGACTAGCGGTCTACAATGAGCAGTTCTTC,CASSASGLAVYNEQFF
TRBD2,TRBJ2-1,TRBV7-2,NA,TGTGCCAGCAGCTCGGGGACTAGCTCCTACAATGAGCAGTTCTTC,CASSSGTSSYNEQFF
TRBD2,TRBJ2-7,TRBV7-9,NA,TGTGCCAGCAGCCCCGGACTAGCCGAGCAGTACTTC,CASSPGLAEQYF
NA,TRBJ2-1,TRBV2,NA,TGTGCCAGCAGTTTAGCAGGGGCGGCTGAGCAGTTCTTC,CASSLAGAAEQFF
NA,TRBJ2-1,TRBV19,NA,TGTGCCACCTCCGATGCGGGGCTCAGCTCCTACAATGAGCAGTTCTTC,CATSDAGLSSYNEQFF
TRBD1,TRBJ1-4,TRBV16,NA,TGTGCCAGCAGCCAGACGGGGACAGGAAGGGAAAAACTGTTTTTT,CASSQTGTGREKLFF
NA,TRBJ2-7,TRBV14,NA,TGTGCCAGCAGCCGAAGACATCGATCGATTCTCTACGAGCAGTACTTC,CASSRRHRSILYEQYF
TRBD1,TRBJ2-2,TRBV4-1,few,TGCGCCAGCAGCCAAGCCGGACAGGGGAACACCGGGGAGCTGTTTTTT,CASSQAGQGNTGELFF
TRBD1,TRBJ2-5,TRBV15,NA,TGTGCCACCAGCGGCCGGGACAGGGGAAAAGAGACCCAGTACTTC,CATSGRDRGKETQYF
NA,TRBJ1-5,TRBV4-1,once,TGCGCCAGCAGTCCCGAGGCCGATAGCAATCAGCCCCAGCATTTT,CASSPEADSNQPQHF
NA,TRBJ2-3,TRBV10-3,NA,TGTGCCATCAGTGAGTCGCGGGACATAACATATACGCAGTATTTT,CAISESRDITYTQYF
NA,TRBJ1-1,TRBV4-2,NA,TGTGCCAGCAGCTTGACTATCGGCCAAACTGAAGCTTTCTTT,CASSLTIGQTEAFF
NA,TRBJ2-7,TRBV27,once,TGTGCCAGCAGTCCTCGACAGGTCTATCGTCGAAGCGAGCAGTACTTC,CASSPRQVYRRSEQYF
NA,TRBJ2-5,TRBV25-1,few,TGTGCCAGCACTTCCGGCGCGGCCCAAGAGACCCAGTACTTC,CASTSGAAQETQYF
NA,TRBJ2-7,TRBV18,NA,TGTGCCAGCTCACCAACCCGGGTAGAGTCCTACGAGCAGTACTTC,CASSPTRVESYEQYF
NA,TRBJ2-3,TRBV27,NA,TGTGCCAGCAGTTTATCGTTAGGAGACTTCGATACGCAGTATTTT,CASSLSLGDFDTQYF
NA,TRBJ2-7,TRBV13,NA,TGTGCCAGCAGCTCCTCCCGGGCCTACGAGCAGTACTTC,CASSSSRAYEQYF
TRBD1,TRBJ2-3,TRBV11-1,NA,TGTGCCAGCAGCTACTGGGACAGGGAAACCGGCACAGATACGCAGTATTTT,CASSYWDRETGTDTQYF
NA,TRBJ2-3,TRBV28,NA,TGTGCCAGCAGTCCCATGGACAGCACAGATACGCAGTATTTT,CASSPMDSTDTQYF
NA,TRBJ2-2,TRBV28,NA,TGTGCCAGCAGTTGGTATCGGCAGGGGTCCGGGGAGCTGTTTTTT,CASSWYRQGSGELFF
TRBD1,TRBJ2-7,TRBV11-2,many,TGTGCCAGCAGCAGACCGGGACAGCCCTACGAGCAGTACTTC,CASSRPGQPYEQYF
TRBD2,TRBJ2-2,TRBV5-4,many,TGTGCCAGCAGCTTGTACGGACTAGCGGTGGGGACCGGGGAGCTGTTTTTT,CASSLYGLAVGTGELFF
TRBD1,TRBJ1-2,TRBV7-2,NA,TGTGCCAGCACGACGGGACAGCGATATGGCTACACCTTC,CASTTGQRYGYTF
TRBD1,TRBJ2-7,TRBV6-5,once,TGTGCCAGCAGTCACATACAGGGGATCAACGAGCAGTACTTC,CASSHIQGINEQYF
NA,TRBJ1-1,TRBV6-5,NA,TGTGCCAGCAGTTACCGCGACAGGACAAGGAGCACTGAAGCTTTCTTT,CASSYRDRTRSTEAFF
NA,TRBJ1-1,TRBV5-4,once,TGTGCCAGCAGCTCAGGGAACAGTAGGAACACTGAAGCTTTCTTT,CASSSGNSRNTEAFF
NA,TRBJ1-3,TRBV28,few,TGTGCCGGATCCGGGACAACTGGAAACACCATATATTTT,CAGSGTTGNTIYF
TRBD2,TRBJ2-7,TRBV28,few,TGTGCCAGCAATGGACTAGCGGACCTCTACGAGCAGTACTTC,CASNGLADLYEQYF
NA,TRBJ2-7,TRBV28,few,TGTGCCAGCAGCTCGACAGACTACGAGCAGTACTTC,CASSSTDYEQYF
TRBD1,TRBJ2-7,TRBV28,many,TGTGCCAGCAGTTTAGGTAGGACAGGGATCTACGAGCAGTACTTC,CASSLGRTGIYEQYF
NA,TRBJ2-3,TRBV7-3,NA,TGTGCCAGCAGCTTAAAATTCACAGATACGCAGTATTTT,CASSLKFTDTQYF